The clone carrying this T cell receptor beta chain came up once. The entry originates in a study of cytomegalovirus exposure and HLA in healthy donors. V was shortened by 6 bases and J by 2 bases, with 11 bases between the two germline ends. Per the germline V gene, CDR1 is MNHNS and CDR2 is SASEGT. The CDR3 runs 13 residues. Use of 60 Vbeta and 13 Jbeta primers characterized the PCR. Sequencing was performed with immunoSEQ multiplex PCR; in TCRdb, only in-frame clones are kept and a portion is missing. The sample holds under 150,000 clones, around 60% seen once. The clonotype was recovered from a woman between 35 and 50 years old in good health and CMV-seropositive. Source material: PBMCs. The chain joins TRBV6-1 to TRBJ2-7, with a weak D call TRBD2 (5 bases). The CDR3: CASRKDGTYEQYF. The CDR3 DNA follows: TGTGCCAGCAGAAAGGACGGGACCTACGAGCAGTACTTC.